This T cell receptor beta chain derives from a study of blood T cell repertoires in COVID-19. TCRdb's table, derived via immunoSEQ multiplex PCR, lists solely in-frame clones and lacks some. This sample has approximately 62,000 clones; 75% to 85% occur once, and the top ten carry around 14%. Germline values: CDR1 SEHNR, CDR2 FQNEAQ (reference sequence). This CDR3 comprises 15 residues. V gave up 1 base and J gave up 4 bases, with 13 bases separating them. The receptor comes from a man older than 75 with acute or convalescent COVID-19. This chain joins TRBV7-9 and TRBJ1-1, with D possibly matching TRBD1 (5 bases). Sequencing used peripheral blood. Written as DNA, the CDR3 is TGTGCCAGCAGCTTAGTTCAGGGATATACCACTGAAGCTTTCTTT. Protein product: CASSLVQGYTTEAFF. The entire variable domain, with the rest obtained from reference TRBV7-9 and TRBJ1-1, is as follows: DTGVSQNPRHKITKRGQNVTFRCDPISEHNRLYWYRQTLGQGPEFLTYFQNEAQLEKSRLLSDRFSAERPKGSFSTLEIQRTEQGDSAMYLCASSLVQGYTTEAFFGQGTRLTVV.